Below, 2 T cell receptor beta chains from the same sample are listed, as sequenced in a study of identical twins. In TCRdb, the 5' RACE reads were re-called with MiXCR into one record per CDR3 protein. The top ten clones hold 1.5% to 2% of a sample with roughly 690,000 distinct CDR3 sequences, 5.5% to 7.5% of them seen once. Sequenced material: naive T cells sorted from blood. The receptors were gathered from a man aged 18 to 30 in good health.

The rearrangement joins TRBV12-3 or TRBV12-4 to TRBJ2-7, with D unclear. The germline V and J ends were trimmed by 0 bases and 4 bases, with 7 bases remaining between them. CDR3 length: 13 residues. DNA of the CDR3: TGTGCCAGCAGTTTAGCCACAAGTTACGAGCAGTACTTC. This sequence encodes CASSLATSYEQYF.

The V and J genes are TRBV4-1 and TRBJ2-5, with TRBD2 identical over 7 bases. This CDR3 has 16 amino acids. The V segment lost 1 base and the J segment 5 bases; nucleotides outside the gene matches: 10. Germline V lookup: CDR1 MGHRA, CDR2 YSYEKL. DNA of the CDR3: TGCGCCAGCAGCCAAGGGGCTCAGCGGGACGGGGAGACCCAGTACTTC. Encoded protein: CASSQGAQRDGETQYF.